The clone carrying this T cell receptor (beta chain) turned up a few times. The antigen is unknown. The V gene's germline CDR1 is LGHNT and CDR2 FRNRAP. The CDR3 has 17 residues. V lost 3 bases and J 1 base, leaving 16 bases between the germline ends. This entry belongs to a study of identical twins. Findings and caveats of the study: For cord blood, abundant beta clonotypes had fewer insertions, unlike memory repertoires, which showed none.

TCRdb fed the 5' RACE reads into MiXCR, producing one record per CDR3 protein. The table shows 500,000 or so distinct CDR3 sequences, with 14% occurring only once. The donors were all healthy and Caucasian. The data also belong to a second study, concerning yellow fever vaccine responses in identical twins. As reported in that work: Twins' vaccine T cell response reportedly gave the appearance of partial convergence and partial personalization.

This sequence was found in a young woman in good health. The J gene is TRBJ2-1, the V gene TRBV12-5; D unresolved. The sequencing sample was made of CD4+ T cells sorted from blood. Here the CDR3 DNA reads TGTGCTAGTGGTTTTACCCAGAGTCCTAGTTCCTACAATGAGCAGTTCTTC. Protein product: CASGFTQSPSSYNEQFF.